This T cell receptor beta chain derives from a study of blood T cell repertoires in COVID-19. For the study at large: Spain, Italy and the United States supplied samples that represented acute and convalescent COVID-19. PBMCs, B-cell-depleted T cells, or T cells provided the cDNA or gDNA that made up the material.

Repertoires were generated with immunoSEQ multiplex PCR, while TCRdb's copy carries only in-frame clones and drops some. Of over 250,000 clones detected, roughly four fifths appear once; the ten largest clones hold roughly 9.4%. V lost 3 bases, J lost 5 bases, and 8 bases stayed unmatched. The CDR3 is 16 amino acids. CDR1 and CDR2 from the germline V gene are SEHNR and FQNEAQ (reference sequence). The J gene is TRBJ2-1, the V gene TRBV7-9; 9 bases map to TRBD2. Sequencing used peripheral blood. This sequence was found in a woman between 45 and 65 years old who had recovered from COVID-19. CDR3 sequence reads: CASSFRAGGPDNEQFF. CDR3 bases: TGTGCCAGCAGCTTCAGGGCGGGAGGGCCTGACAATGAGCAGTTCTTC.